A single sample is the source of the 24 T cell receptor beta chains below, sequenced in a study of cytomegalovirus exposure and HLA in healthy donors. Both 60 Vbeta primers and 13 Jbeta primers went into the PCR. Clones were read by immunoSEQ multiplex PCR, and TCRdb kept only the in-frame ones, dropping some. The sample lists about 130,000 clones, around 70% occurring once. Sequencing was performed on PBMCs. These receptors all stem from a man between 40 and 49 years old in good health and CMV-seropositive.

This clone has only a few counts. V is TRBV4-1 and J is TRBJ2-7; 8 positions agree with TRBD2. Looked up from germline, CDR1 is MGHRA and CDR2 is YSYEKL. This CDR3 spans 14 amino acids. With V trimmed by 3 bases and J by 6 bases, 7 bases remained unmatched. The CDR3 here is CASSQNLAGGEQYF. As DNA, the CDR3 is TGCGCCAGCAGCCAGAATCTAGCGGGTGGCGAGCAGTACTTC.

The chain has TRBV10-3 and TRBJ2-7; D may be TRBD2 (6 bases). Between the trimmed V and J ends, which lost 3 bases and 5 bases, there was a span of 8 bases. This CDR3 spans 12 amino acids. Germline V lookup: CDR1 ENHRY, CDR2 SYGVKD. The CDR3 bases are TGTGCCATCAGTGACCGGGGGAACGAGCAGTACTTC. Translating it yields CAISDRGNEQYF.

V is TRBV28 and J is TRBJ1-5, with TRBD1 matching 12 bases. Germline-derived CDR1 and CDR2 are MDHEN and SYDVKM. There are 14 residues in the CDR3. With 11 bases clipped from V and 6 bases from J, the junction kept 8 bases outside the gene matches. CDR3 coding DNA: TGTGCCGGAGGGACAGGGGGCGCGGTTCAGCCCCAGCATTTT. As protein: CAGGTGGAVQPQHF. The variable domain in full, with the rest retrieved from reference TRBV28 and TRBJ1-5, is DVKVTQSSRYLVKRTGEKVFLECVQDMDHENMFWYRQDPGLGLRLIYFSYDVKMKEKGDIPEGYSVSREKKERFSLILESASTNQTSMYLCAGGTGGAVQPQHFGDGTRLSIL.

CDR3 amino acids: CASTANRLAGERDTQYF. The DNA for the CDR3 is TGTGCCAGTACGGCCAATCGACTAGCGGGAGAAAGGGATACGCAGTATTTT. The chain is built from TRBV19 and TRBJ2-3; 12 bases map to TRBD2. The CDR3 covers 17 residues. Germline assignment: CDR1 LNHDA and CDR2 SQIVND (reference sequence). The V segment lost 7 bases and the J segment 6 bases; nucleotides outside the gene matches: 14.

CDR3 coding DNA: TGTGCCAGCAGCTCCTCTACAGGACCCGGGTACGAGCAGTACTTC. This sequence encodes CASSSSTGPGYEQYF. V and J are TRBV11-1 and TRBJ2-7; D might be TRBD1 (5 bases). Germline V lookup: CDR1 SGHAT, CDR2 FQDESV (reference sequence). This CDR3 contains 15 residues. Trimming took off 4 bases at V and 4 bases at J, with 17 bases between the two ends.

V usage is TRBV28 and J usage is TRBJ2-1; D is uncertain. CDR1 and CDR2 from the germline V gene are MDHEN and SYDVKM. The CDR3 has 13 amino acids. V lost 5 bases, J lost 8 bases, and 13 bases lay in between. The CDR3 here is CASSIGSGYEQFF. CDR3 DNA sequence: TGTGCCAGCAGTATCGGGTCCGGGTATGAGCAGTTCTTC.

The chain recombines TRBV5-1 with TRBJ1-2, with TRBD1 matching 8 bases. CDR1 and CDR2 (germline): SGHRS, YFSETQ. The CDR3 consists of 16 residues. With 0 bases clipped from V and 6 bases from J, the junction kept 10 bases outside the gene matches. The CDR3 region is CASSLAFPGGADGYTF. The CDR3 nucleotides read TGCGCCAGCAGCTTGGCCTTCCCAGGGGGCGCGGATGGCTACACCTTC.

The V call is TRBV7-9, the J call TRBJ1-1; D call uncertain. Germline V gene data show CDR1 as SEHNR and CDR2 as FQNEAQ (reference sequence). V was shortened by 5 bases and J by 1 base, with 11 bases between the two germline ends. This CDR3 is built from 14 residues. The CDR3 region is CASSPPRGNTEAFF. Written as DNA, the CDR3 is TGTGCCAGCAGCCCACCTCGGGGGAACACTGAAGCTTTCTTT.

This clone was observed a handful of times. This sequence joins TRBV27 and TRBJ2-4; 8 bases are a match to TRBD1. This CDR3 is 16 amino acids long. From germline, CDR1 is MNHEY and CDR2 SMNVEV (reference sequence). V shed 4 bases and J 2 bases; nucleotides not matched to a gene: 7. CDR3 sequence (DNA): TGTGCCAGCAGTTCGTCAGGGGGCGGAACCAAAAACATTCAGTACTTC. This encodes CASSSSGGGTKNIQYF.

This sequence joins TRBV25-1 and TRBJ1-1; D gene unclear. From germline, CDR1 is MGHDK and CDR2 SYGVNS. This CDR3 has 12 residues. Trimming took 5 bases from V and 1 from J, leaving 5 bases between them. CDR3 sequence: CASSYWNTEAFF. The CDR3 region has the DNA TGTGCCAGCAGTTACTGGAACACTGAAGCTTTCTTT. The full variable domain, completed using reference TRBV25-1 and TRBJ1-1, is EADIYQTPRYLVIGTGKKITLECSQTMGHDKMYWYQQDPGMELHLIHYSYGVNSTEKGDLSSESTVSRIRTEHFPLTLESARPSHTSQYLCASSYWNTEAFFGQGTRLTVV.

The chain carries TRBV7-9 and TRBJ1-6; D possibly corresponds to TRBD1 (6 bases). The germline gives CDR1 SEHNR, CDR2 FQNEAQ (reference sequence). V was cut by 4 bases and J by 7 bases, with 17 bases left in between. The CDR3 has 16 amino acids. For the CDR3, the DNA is TGTGCCAGCAGCTCCCCCCGCACCCAGGGGAATTCACCCCTCCACTTT. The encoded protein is CASSSPRTQGNSPLHF.

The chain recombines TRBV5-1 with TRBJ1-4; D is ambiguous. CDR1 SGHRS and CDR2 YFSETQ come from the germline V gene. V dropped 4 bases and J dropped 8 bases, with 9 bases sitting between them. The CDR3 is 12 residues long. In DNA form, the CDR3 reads TGCGCCAGCAGCCTGGTTGGCGAAAAACTGTTTTTT. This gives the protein CASSLVGEKLFF.

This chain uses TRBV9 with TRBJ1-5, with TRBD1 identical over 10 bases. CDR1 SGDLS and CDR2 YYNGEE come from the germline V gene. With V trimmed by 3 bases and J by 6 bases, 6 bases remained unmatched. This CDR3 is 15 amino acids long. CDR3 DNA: TGTGCCAGCAGCGCGGGACAGGGGACCTCTCAGCCCCAGCATTTT. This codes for CASSAGQGTSQPQHF.

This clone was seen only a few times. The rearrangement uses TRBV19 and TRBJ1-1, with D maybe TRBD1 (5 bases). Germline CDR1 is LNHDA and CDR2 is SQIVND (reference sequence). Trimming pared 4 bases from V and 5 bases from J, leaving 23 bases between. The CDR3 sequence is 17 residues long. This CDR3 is CASSKGQGTVGYTEAFF. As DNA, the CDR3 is TGTGCCAGTAGTAAGGGGCAGGGTACCGTCGGGTATACTGAAGCTTTCTTT.

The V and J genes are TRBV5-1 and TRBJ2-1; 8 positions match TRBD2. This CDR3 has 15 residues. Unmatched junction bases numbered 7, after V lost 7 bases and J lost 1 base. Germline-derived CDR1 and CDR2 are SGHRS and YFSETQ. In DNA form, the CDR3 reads TGCGCCAGCTCCCTAGCGGGCCCTTCCTACAATGAGCAGTTCTTC. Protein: CASSLAGPSYNEQFF.

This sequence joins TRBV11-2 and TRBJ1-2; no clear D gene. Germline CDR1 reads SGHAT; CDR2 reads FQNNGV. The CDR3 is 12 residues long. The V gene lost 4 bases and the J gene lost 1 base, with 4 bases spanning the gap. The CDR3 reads CASSSRNYGYTF. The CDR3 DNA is TGTGCCAGCAGCTCCCGTAACTATGGCTACACCTTC.

The CDR3 reads CASSLEGSGQPQHF. The CDR3, as DNA: TGTGCCAGCAGTTTAGAAGGGTCGGGACAGCCCCAGCATTTT. This chain links TRBV28 with TRBJ1-5, with D unclear. This CDR3 spans 14 amino acids. Germline V gene lookup returns CDR1 MDHEN and CDR2 SYDVKM. V dropped 2 bases and J dropped 7 bases, with 12 bases sitting between them.

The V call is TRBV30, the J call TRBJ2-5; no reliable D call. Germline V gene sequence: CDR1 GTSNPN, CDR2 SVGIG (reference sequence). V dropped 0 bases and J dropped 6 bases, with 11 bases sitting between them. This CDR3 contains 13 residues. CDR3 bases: TGTGCCTGGAGTGTATTGGTGGGCCAGACCCAGTACTTC. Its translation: CAWSVLVGQTQYF.

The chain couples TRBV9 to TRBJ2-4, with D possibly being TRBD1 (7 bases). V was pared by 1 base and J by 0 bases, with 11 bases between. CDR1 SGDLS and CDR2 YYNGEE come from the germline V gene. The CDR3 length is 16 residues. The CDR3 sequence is CASSVQGDSAKNIQYF. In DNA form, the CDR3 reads TGTGCCAGCAGCGTACAGGGGGACTCAGCCAAAAACATTCAGTACTTC.

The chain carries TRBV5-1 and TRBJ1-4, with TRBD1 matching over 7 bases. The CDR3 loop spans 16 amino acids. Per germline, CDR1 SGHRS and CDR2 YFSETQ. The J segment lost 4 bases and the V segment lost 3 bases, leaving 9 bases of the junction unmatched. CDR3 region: CASSSLPGQINEKLFF. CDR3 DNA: TGCGCCAGCAGCTCTCTTCCGGGACAGATTAATGAAAAACTGTTTTTT.

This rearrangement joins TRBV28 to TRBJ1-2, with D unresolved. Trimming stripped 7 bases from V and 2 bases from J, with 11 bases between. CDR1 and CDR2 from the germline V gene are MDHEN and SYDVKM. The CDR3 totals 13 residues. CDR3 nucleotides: TGTGCCAGCACCTTGAGGGAGAACTATGGCTACACCTTC. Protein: CASTLRENYGYTF.

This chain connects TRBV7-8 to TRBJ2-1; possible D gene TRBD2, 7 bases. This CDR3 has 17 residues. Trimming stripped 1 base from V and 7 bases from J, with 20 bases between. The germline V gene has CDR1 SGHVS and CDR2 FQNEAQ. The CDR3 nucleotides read TGTGCCAGCAGCTTAGGCCCACAGGGACTAACCACTAATGAGCAGTTCTTC. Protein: CASSLGPQGLTTNEQFF.

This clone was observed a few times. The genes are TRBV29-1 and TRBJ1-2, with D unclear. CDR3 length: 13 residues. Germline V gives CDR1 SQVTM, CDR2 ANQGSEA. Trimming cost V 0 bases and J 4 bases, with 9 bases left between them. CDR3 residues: CSVEENASYGYTF. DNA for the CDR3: TGCAGCGTTGAAGAGAATGCGAGCTATGGCTACACCTTC.

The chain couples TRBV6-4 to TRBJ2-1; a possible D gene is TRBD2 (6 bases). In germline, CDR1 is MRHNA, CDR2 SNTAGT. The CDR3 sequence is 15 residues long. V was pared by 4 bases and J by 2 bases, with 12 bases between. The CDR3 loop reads CASSAGGEPYNEQFF. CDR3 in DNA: TGTGCCAGCAGTGCGGGCGGGGAGCCCTACAATGAGCAGTTCTTC.